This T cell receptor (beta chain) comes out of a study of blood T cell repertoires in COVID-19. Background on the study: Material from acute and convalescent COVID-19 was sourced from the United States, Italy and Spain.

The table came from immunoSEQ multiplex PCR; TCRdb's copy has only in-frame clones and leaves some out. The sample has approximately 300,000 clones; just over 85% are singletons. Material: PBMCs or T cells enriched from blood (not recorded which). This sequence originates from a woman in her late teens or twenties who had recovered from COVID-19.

The CDR3 nucleotides are TGTGCCAGCAGCTTATACAGGGGGCGGAACACTGAAGCTTTCTTT. Translated, it gives CASSLYRGRNTEAFF. The chain is built from TRBV11-2 and TRBJ1-1, with 9 bases identical to TRBD1. This CDR3 is built from 15 residues. CDR1 and CDR2 from the germline V gene are SGHAT and FQNNGV. The V and J ends lost 2 bases and 1 base, in that order; junction bases with no gene match: 2.